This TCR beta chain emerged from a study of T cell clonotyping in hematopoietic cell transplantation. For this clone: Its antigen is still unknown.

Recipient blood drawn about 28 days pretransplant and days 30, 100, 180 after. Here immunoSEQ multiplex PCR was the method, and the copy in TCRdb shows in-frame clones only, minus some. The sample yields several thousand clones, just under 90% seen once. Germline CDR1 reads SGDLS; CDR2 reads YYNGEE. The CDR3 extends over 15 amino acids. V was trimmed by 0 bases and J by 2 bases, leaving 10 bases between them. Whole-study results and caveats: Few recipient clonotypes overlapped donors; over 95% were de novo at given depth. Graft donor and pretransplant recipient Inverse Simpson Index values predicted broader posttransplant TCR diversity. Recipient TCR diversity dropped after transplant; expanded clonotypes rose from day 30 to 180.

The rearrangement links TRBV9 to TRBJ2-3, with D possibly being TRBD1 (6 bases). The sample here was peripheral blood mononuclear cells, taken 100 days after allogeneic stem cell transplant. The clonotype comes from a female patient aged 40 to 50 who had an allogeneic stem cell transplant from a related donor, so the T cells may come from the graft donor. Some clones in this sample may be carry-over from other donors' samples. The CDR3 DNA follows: TGTGCCAGCAGCGTAGTTGGACAGCTCACAGATACGCAGTATTTT. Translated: CASSVVGQLTDTQYF.